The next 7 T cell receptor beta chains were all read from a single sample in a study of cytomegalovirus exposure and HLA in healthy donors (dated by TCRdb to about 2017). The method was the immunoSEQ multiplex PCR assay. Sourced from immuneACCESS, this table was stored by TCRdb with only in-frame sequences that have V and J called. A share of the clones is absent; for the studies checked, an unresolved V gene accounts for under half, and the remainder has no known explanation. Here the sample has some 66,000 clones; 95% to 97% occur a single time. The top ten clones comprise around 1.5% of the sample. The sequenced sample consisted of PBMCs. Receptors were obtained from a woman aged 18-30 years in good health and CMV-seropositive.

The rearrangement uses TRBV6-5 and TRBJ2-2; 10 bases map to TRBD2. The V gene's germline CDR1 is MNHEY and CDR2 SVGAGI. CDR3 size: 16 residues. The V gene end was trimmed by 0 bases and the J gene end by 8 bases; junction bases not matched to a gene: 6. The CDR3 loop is CASSYSIPSGRGELFF. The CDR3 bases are TGTGCCAGCAGTTACTCGATTCCTAGCGGGAGAGGGGAGCTGTTTTTT.

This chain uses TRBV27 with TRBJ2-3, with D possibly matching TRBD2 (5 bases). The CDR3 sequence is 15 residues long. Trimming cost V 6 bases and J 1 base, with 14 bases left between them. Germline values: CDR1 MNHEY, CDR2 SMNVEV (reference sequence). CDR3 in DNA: TGTGCCAGCAGCTGCGTGAGCGGATGCACAGATACGCAGTATTTT. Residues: CASSCVSGCTDTQYF.

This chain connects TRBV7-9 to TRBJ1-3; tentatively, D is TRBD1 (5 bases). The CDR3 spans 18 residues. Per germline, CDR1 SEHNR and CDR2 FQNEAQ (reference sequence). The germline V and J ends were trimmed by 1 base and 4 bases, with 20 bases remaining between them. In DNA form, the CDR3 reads TGTGCCAGCAGCTTAGGATTTCGGTTAGGCAGGGCAGGAAACACCATATATTTT. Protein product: CASSLGFRLGRAGNTIYF.

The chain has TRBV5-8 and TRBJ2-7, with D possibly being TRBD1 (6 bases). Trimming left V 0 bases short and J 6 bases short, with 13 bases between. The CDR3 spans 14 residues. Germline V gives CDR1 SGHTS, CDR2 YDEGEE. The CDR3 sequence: CASSLGVAGVEQYF. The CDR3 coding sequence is TGTGCCAGCAGCTTGGGGGTAGCAGGGGTCGAGCAGTACTTC.

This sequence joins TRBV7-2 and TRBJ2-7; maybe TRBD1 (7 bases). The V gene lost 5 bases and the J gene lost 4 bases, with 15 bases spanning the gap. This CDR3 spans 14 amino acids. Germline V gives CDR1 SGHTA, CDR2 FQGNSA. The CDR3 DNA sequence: TGTGCCAGCAGCCTAGGAGGGGGCGTATACGAGCAGTACTTC. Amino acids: CASSLGGGVYEQYF.

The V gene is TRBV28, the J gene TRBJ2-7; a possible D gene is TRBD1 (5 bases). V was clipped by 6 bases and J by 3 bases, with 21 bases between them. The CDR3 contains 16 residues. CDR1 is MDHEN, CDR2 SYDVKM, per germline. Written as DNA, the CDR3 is TGTGCCAGCAGCCCTATTCTAGAGACAGCTCTCTACGAGCAGTACTTC. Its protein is CASSPILETALYEQYF.

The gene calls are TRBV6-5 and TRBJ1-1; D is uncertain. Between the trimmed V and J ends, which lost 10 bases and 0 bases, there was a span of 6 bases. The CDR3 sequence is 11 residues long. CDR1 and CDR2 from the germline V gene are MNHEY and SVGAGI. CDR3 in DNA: TGTGCCACCAATCTGAACACTGAAGCTTTCTTT. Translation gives CATNLNTEAFF.